Each of the 17 T cell receptor beta chains below was sequenced from the same sample in a study of T cell responses to AZD1222 COVID-19 vaccine. The protocol was immunoSEQ multiplex PCR, while the TCRdb copy is restricted to in-frame clones and leaves out a portion. The sample contains about 140,000 clones, more than 80% of which appear only once. Source: peripheral blood, taken on day 0 of MenACWY control vaccination. These receptors originate from an adult in good health.

The gene calls are TRBV10-3 and TRBJ1-2, with D unresolved. The CDR3 sequence is 13 residues long. The ends were cut back, 0 bases at V and 5 bases at J, with 7 bases in the middle. Germline V gene data show CDR1 as ENHRY and CDR2 as SYGVKD. CDR3 sequence reads: CAISESGKYGYTF. CDR3 sequence (DNA): TGTGCCATCAGTGAGTCGGGCAAGTATGGCTACACCTTC.

The genes are TRBV25-1 and TRBJ1-1; possible D gene TRBD1, 5 bases. The CDR3 loop spans 16 amino acids. Looked up from germline, CDR1 is MGHDK and CDR2 is SYGVNS. V shed 3 bases and J shed 3 bases, with 17 bases lying between them. The CDR3 protein is CASSEQIEPGYTEAFF. CDR3 DNA sequence: TGTGCCAGCAGTGAGCAGATAGAACCAGGGTACACTGAAGCTTTCTTT.

The rearrangement uses TRBV10-3 and TRBJ1-1; perhaps TRBD1 as D (5 bases). The CDR3 is 16 residues long. The ends were cut back, 0 bases at V and 4 bases at J, with 15 bases in the middle. The germline V gene has CDR1 ENHRY and CDR2 SYGVKD. CDR3 sequence (DNA): TGTGCCATCAGTGAGTCCGGAGGGCAGGGAGGCACTGAAGCTTTCTTT. Encoded protein: CAISESGGQGGTEAFF.

This sequence joins TRBV5-6 and TRBJ2-7; D remains ambiguous. Germline loops: CDR1 SGHDT, CDR2 YYEEEE. Trimming stripped 2 bases from V and 0 bases from J, with 9 bases between. The CDR3 contains 14 residues. CDR3 bases: TGTGCCAGCAGCTTAGAGCGTACCTCCTACGAGCAGTACTTC. The encoded protein is CASSLERTSYEQYF.

V is TRBV2 and J is TRBJ1-2, with D possibly TRBD1 on 5 matching bases. The V end was cut by 4 bases, the J end by 8 bases, with 11 bases between. This CDR3 has 12 residues. Germline V gene data show CDR1 as SNHLY and CDR2 as FYNNEI. The CDR3, as DNA: TGTGCCAGCAGTGGCGACGACAGAGGCTACACCTTC. Its translation: CASSGDDRGYTF.

V gene TRBV15 combines with J gene TRBJ1-1; weak D call: TRBD1 (6 bases). This CDR3 is built from 15 residues. Trimming removed 3 bases at V and 1 base at J, with 12 bases between. Germline CDR1 is LNHNV and CDR2 is YYDKDF (reference sequence). CDR3 amino acids: CATSRGGHPNTEAFF. Written as DNA, the CDR3 is TGTGCCACCAGCAGGGGGGGACACCCGAACACTGAAGCTTTCTTT.

The CDR3 DNA sequence: TGTGCCAGCAGTTACGATAGGGCCAACGAGCAGTACTTC. Translation: CASSYDRANEQYF. This sequence joins TRBV6-5 and TRBJ2-7; no firm D call. Germline V gene lookup returns CDR1 MNHEY and CDR2 SVGAGI. The CDR3 contains 13 residues. Trimming pared 2 bases from V and 5 bases from J, leaving 10 bases between.

The chain combines TRBV7-9 with TRBJ1-1; 9 nucleotides agree with TRBD1. Per germline, CDR1 SEHNR and CDR2 FQNEAQ (reference sequence). J gave up 6 bases and V 3 bases, and 5 bases lay outside the gene matches. The CDR3 consists of 14 residues. The CDR3 sequence is CASSLGTGRPEAFF. The DNA of the CDR3 is TGTGCCAGCAGCTTGGGGACAGGGCGCCCTGAAGCTTTCTTT.

The genes are TRBV13 and TRBJ2-2, with D perhaps matching TRBD1 (6 bases). CDR1 and CDR2 from the germline V gene are PRHDT and FYEKMQ (reference sequence). Deletions cut 5 bases from V and 5 bases from J, with 18 bases between. The CDR3 contains 16 residues. DNA of the CDR3: TGTGCCAGCAGCCCCGAGGGTTGGGGGCGGACCGGGGAGCTGTTTTTT. Its protein is CASSPEGWGRTGELFF.

This chain links TRBV3-1 (or the pseudogene TRBV3-2) with TRBJ2-7; maybe TRBD1 (6 bases). The CDR3 totals 11 residues. Germline V gives CDR1 LGHDT, CDR2 YNNKEL (reference sequence). The V end lost 3 bases, the J end lost 6 bases, and 6 bases lay between the germline ends. CDR3 sequence reads: CASSHRGEQYF. The CDR3 DNA follows: TGTGCCAGCAGCCACAGGGGCGAGCAGTACTTC.

As DNA, the CDR3 is TGTGCCAGCAGGCAACTAGCGGGAGTCCACGAGCAGTACTTC. Translating it yields CASRQLAGVHEQYF. This chain joins TRBV6-4 and TRBJ2-7, with 11 positions matching TRBD2. The V gene end was trimmed by 6 bases and the J gene end by 5 bases; junction bases not matched to a gene: 6. Per the germline V gene, CDR1 is MRHNA and CDR2 is SNTAGT. This CDR3 region has 14 residues.

V is TRBV6-5 and J is TRBJ2-1; D remains unclear. Trimming took 3 bases from V and 0 from J, leaving 6 bases between them. Germline V lookup: CDR1 MNHEY, CDR2 SVGAGI. This CDR3 is built from 14 residues. The CDR3 DNA follows: TGTGCCAGCAGTTATAGCAGCTCCTACAATGAGCAGTTCTTC. Encoded protein: CASSYSSSYNEQFF.

The chain has TRBV4-1 and TRBJ2-7; D is undetermined. The CDR3 spans 13 residues. V lost 2 bases and J 3 bases, leaving 8 bases between the germline ends. Per the germline V gene, CDR1 is MGHRA and CDR2 is YSYEKL. CDR3 bases: TGCGCCAGCAGCCAAAACCGAATCTACGAGCAGTACTTC. It specifies CASSQNRIYEQYF.

The chain employs TRBV2 and TRBJ1-1, with D possibly matching TRBD1 (5 bases). The CDR3 totals 14 residues. From germline, CDR1 is SNHLY and CDR2 FYNNEI. V was shortened by 2 bases and J by 6 bases, with 13 bases between the two germline ends. The chain's CDR3 is CASSERTRVAEAFF. In DNA form, the CDR3 reads TGTGCCAGCAGTGAACGGACAAGGGTTGCTGAAGCTTTCTTT.

The J gene is TRBJ1-4, the V gene TRBV18; perhaps TRBD1 as D (5 bases). V shed 1 base and J shed 0 bases, with 9 bases lying between them. CDR3 size: 16 residues. The germline V gene encodes CDR1 KGHSH and CDR2 LQKENI. The CDR3 spells CASSPLGGATNEKLFF. The CDR3 DNA is TGTGCCAGCTCACCACTTGGGGGTGCAACTAATGAAAAACTGTTTTTT.

The chain combines TRBV9 with TRBJ1-5; D not certain. Deletions cut 0 bases from V and 4 bases from J, with 5 bases between. The CDR3 is made up of 13 amino acids. CDR1 is SGDLS, CDR2 YYNGEE, per germline. The CDR3: CASSVGLNQPQHF. The DNA for the CDR3 is TGTGCCAGCAGCGTAGGTCTTAATCAGCCCCAGCATTTT.

The CDR3 region is CATSDPGAGTNEKLFF. For the CDR3, the DNA is TGTGCCACCAGTGACCCAGGAGCCGGCACTAATGAAAAACTGTTTTTT. The V and J genes are TRBV24-1 and TRBJ1-4; D gene ambiguous. V was clipped by 4 bases and J by 2 bases, with 13 bases between them. This CDR3 region has 16 residues. Per germline, CDR1 KGHDR and CDR2 SFDVKD.